These 21 T cell receptor beta chains came from one sample sequenced in a study of human T cells and chemical hapten exposure. The time point was: healthy volunteer bleed at 6 weeks. Unfractionated whole blood was the source from which total RNA was extracted. TCRdb re-derived calls from the RACE reads in MiXCR, one entry per CDR3 protein. The table includes around 80,000 distinct CDR3 sequences, roughly 8.6% detected once. Sequences were obtained from whole blood. The receptors stem from a male donor in good health. Some clones in this sample may be carry-over from other donors' samples.

This clonotype was recorded a few times. V gene TRBV12-3 or TRBV12-4 combines with J gene TRBJ1-5, with TRBD1 as a possible D gene (5 bases). V was cut by 3 bases and J by 3 bases, with 15 bases left in between. The length of the CDR3 is 16 residues. The CDR3 sequence is CASSLGDGVINQPQHF. The CDR3 bases are TGTGCCAGCAGTTTGGGGGACGGGGTTATCAATCAGCCCCAGCATTTT.

This clonotype was picked up a small number of times. This chain uses TRBV7-2 with TRBJ2-1, with D uncertain. The germline gives CDR1 SGHTA, CDR2 FQGNSA. V gave up 1 base and J gave up 9 bases, with 10 bases separating them. The CDR3 covers 13 residues. CDR3 amino acids: CASSLGRVREQFF. The CDR3 DNA follows: TGTGCCAGCAGCTTAGGTAGGGTTCGTGAGCAGTTCTTC.

The V and J genes are TRBV27 and TRBJ2-6; 7 bases fit TRBD1. Looked up from germline, CDR1 is MNHEY and CDR2 is SMNVEV (reference sequence). Germline trimming cut 2 bases from V and 1 base from J; bases unmatched to any gene: 5. This CDR3 region has 17 residues. In DNA form, the CDR3 reads TGTGCCAGCAGTTTAGACAGGGCGAGGTCTGGGGCCAACGTCCTGACTTTC. Its translation is CASSLDRARSGANVLTF. Full variable domain (rest looked up from reference TRBV27 and TRBJ2-6): EAQVTQNPRYLITVTGKKLTVTCSQNMNHEYMSWYRQDPGLGLRQIYYSMNVEVTDKGDVPEGYKVSRKEKRNFPLILESPSPNQTSLYFCASSLDRARSGANVLTFGAGSRLTVL.

This clonotype showed up many times. J is TRBJ1-5 and V is TRBV28; D is unresolved. Deletions cut 7 bases from V and 6 bases from J, with 16 bases between. The CDR3 is 14 amino acids. Germline assignment: CDR1 MDHEN and CDR2 SYDVKM. CDR3 in amino acids: CASKNSGWGQPQHF. Here the CDR3 DNA reads TGTGCCAGCAAGAATAGTGGGTGGGGTCAGCCCCAGCATTTT.

This clonotype was detected many times. V gene TRBV2 combines with J gene TRBJ1-1, with a tentative D call TRBD1 (5 bases). CDR3 length equals 13 residues. Trimming removed 4 bases at V and 1 base at J, with 7 bases between. Germline V gene sequence: CDR1 SNHLY, CDR2 FYNNEI. CDR3: CASSVQGNTEAFF. The CDR3 region has the DNA TGTGCCAGCAGTGTTCAGGGGAACACTGAAGCTTTCTTT.

This clonotype has ten or more counts. This rearrangement joins TRBV29-1 to TRBJ1-1; D uncertain. This CDR3 comprises 12 residues. Germline CDR1 reads SQVTM; CDR2 reads ANQGSEA. Trimming removed 2 bases at V and 4 bases at J, with 8 bases between. This CDR3 is CSVEKEVTEAFF. The CDR3 coding sequence is TGCAGCGTTGAAAAAGAAGTCACTGAAGCTTTCTTT.

This clonotype was observed a handful of times. The V gene is TRBV27, the J gene TRBJ2-3, with TRBD2 matching 14 bases. The CDR3 runs 19 residues. Trimming cost V 5 bases and J 2 bases; bases outside gene matches: 12. The germline V gene encodes CDR1 MNHEY and CDR2 SMNVEV (reference sequence). Here the CDR3 DNA reads TGTGCCAGCAGTGTTGGACTAGCGGGGGGACTTCCCCTCACAGATACGCAGTATTTT. Protein: CASSVGLAGGLPLTDTQYF.

There are a few counts of this clonotype. V usage is TRBV7-9 and J usage is TRBJ2-5; 8 bases map to TRBD1. This CDR3 region has 15 residues. Trimming cost V 5 bases and J 3 bases; bases outside gene matches: 8. CDR1 and CDR2 from the germline V gene are SEHNR and FQNEAQ (reference sequence). As DNA, the CDR3 is TGTGCCAGCAGCCTGACCCGGGACAGGAAAGAGACCCAGTACTTC. Its translation is CASSLTRDRKETQYF.

The chain employs TRBV6-5 and TRBJ2-7; 8 bases fit TRBD1. Unmatched junction bases numbered 5, after V lost 2 bases and J lost 5 bases. Germline loops: CDR1 MNHEY, CDR2 SVGAGI. The CDR3 has 14 amino acids. CDR3 coding DNA: TGTGCCAGCAGTTACGGGACAGGCCAGAACGAGCAGTACTTC. This translates into CASSYGTGQNEQYF.

The chain is built from TRBV10-3 and TRBJ2-2; no reliable D call. V lost 5 bases to trimming and J lost 0 bases, with 10 bases between them. Germline V gene data show CDR1 as ENHRY and CDR2 as SYGVKD. There are 15 residues in the CDR3. In nucleotides, the CDR3 is TGTGCCATCAGTTCTGTCCTGACGAACACCGGGGAGCTGTTTTTT. Translated: CAISSVLTNTGELFF.

This sequence joins TRBV7-2 and TRBJ2-1; possibly TRBD1 for D (5 bases). Germline CDR1 SGHTA, CDR2 FQGNSA. The CDR3 length is 18 residues. Trimming stripped 1 base from V and 0 bases from J, with 16 bases between. The CDR3 region is CASSLVGQGPSSYNEQFF. DNA of the CDR3: TGTGCCAGCAGCTTAGTGGGGCAGGGTCCCAGCTCCTACAATGAGCAGTTCTTC.

The rearrangement joins TRBV27 to TRBJ1-5; D unclear. Per the germline V gene, CDR1 is MNHEY and CDR2 is SMNVEV (reference sequence). CDR3 length equals 15 residues. V lost 0 bases and J 0 bases, leaving 6 bases between the germline ends. Here the CDR3 reads CASSLSSYSNQPQHF. CDR3 nucleotides: TGTGCCAGCAGTTTATCCTCGTATAGCAATCAGCCCCAGCATTTT.

The chain is built from TRBV7-6 and TRBJ2-6; no clear D gene. V shed 1 base and J shed 0 bases, with 7 bases lying between them. The CDR3 is made up of 16 amino acids. Germline V gene data show CDR1 as SGHVS and CDR2 as FNYEAQ. The CDR3 DNA sequence: TGTGCCAGCAGCTTAGGGACGAGCTCTGGGGCCAACGTCCTGACTTTC. This translates into CASSLGTSSGANVLTF. Full variable domain (remainder filled in from reference TRBV7-6 and TRBJ2-6): GAGVSQSPRYKVTKRGQDVALRCDPISGHVSLYWYRQALGQGPEFLTYFNYEAQQDKSGLPNDRFSAERPEGSISTLTIQRTEQRDSAMYRCASSLGTSSGANVLTFGAGSRLTVL.

There are a few counts of this clonotype. The chain joins TRBV6-5 to TRBJ1-1, with 8 bases fitting TRBD1. V lost 0 bases to trimming and J lost 5 bases; unmatched junction nucleotides: 5. Germline V CDR1 and CDR2: MNHEY, SVGAGI. This CDR3 is built from 15 residues. CDR3 nucleotide sequence: TGTGCCAGCAGTTACTCTCGGACAGGGTTGACTGAAGCTTTCTTT. It specifies CASSYSRTGLTEAFF.

This clonotype was found many times. This chain uses TRBV7-9 with TRBJ1-5; 9 bases agree with TRBD1. Per germline, CDR1 SEHNR and CDR2 FQNEAQ (reference sequence). The CDR3 contains 18 residues. Trimming cost V 1 base and J 0 bases; bases outside gene matches: 7. As DNA, the CDR3 is TGTGCCAGCAGCTTAGGAGGACAGGGGTGGTATAGCAATCAGCCCCAGCATTTT. This encodes CASSLGGQGWYSNQPQHF.

This clonotype was seen a handful of times. The chain links TRBV6-2 or TRBV6-3 to TRBJ2-1; TRBD2 matches 7 bases. From germline, CDR1 is MNHEY and CDR2 SVGEGT. Trimming at V came to 2 bases and at J to 6 bases, leaving 4 bases not matched to a gene. The CDR3 contains 14 residues. DNA for the CDR3: TGTGCCAGCAGTTACGCGGGAGCCGGCAATGAGCAGTTCTTC. Amino acids: CASSYAGAGNEQFF.

The rearrangement uses TRBV11-2 and TRBJ2-3; 9 bases map to TRBD2. CDR1 SGHAT and CDR2 FQNNGV come from the germline V gene. The CDR3 loop spans 13 amino acids. The CDR3, as DNA: TGTGCGGAACGGACTAGCGCAGCAGATACGCAGTATTTT. This encodes CAERTSAADTQYF.

A few counts support this clonotype. The chain links TRBV7-8 to TRBJ2-5; a weak D match, TRBD2 (6 bases). CDR1 and CDR2 from the germline V gene are SGHVS and FQNEAQ. Trimming cost V 5 bases and J 2 bases, with 12 bases left between them. The CDR3 has 14 residues. The CDR3 region is CASSRGTPQETQYF. The CDR3 DNA reads as TGTGCCAGCAGCCGGGGGACCCCTCAAGAGACCCAGTACTTC.

In its sample, this clonotype was seen a few times. The chain recombines TRBV6-1 with TRBJ1-5; D is ambiguous. The CDR3 loop spans 15 amino acids. The germline CDR1 and CDR2 sequences are MNHNS and SASEGT. With 1 base removed from V and 3 bases from J, the gap between germline ends came to 10 bases. DNA for the CDR3: TGTGCCAGCAGTGAAGATGGTTGGGACAATCAGCCCCAGCATTTT. Its protein is CASSEDGWDNQPQHF.

V and J are TRBV20-1 and TRBJ1-2; TRBD1 matches at 9 bases. V dropped 3 bases and J dropped 5; count of bases not matched to a gene: 16. Per germline, CDR1 DFQATT and CDR2 SNEGSKA (reference sequence). The CDR3 runs 17 residues. CDR3 region: CSASPTGGPAGRYGYTF. The CDR3 region has the DNA TGCAGTGCTAGCCCTACAGGGGGCCCGGCCGGCCGGTATGGCTACACCTTC.

The chain is built from TRBV2 and TRBJ2-7; D may be TRBD1 (7 bases). Germline values: CDR1 SNHLY, CDR2 FYNNEI. The CDR3 is 15 amino acids. V was pared by 6 bases and J by 7 bases, with 22 bases between. Here the CDR3 DNA reads TGTGCCAGCAGGTCGGGACAGTACGAAGGGGGGGAGCAGTACTTC. Its protein is CASRSGQYEGGEQYF.